One and the same sample provided the 10 T cell receptor beta chains below, sequenced in a study of shared clonotypes between healthy human individuals. Method: immunoSEQ multiplex PCR; TCRdb's copy keeps in-frame clones and lacks some. This table holds some 1.5 million clones, 98% found once. The sequencing input was naive CD4+ T cells sorted from blood. The subset is: CD45RA+ positively selected. These receptors were obtained from a man aged 30 to 45 in good health.

The J gene is TRBJ2-1, the V gene TRBV18, with 11 nucleotides matching TRBD2. This CDR3 is built from 17 residues. Germline V gives CDR1 KGHSH, CDR2 LQKENI. After removal of 3 bases from V and 4 bases from J, the junction contained 8 bases not matched to a gene. The CDR3 bases are TGTGCCAGCTCACCTTCTACGGGACTAGCGGCATACAATGAGCAGTTCTTC. Its translation: CASSPSTGLAAYNEQFF. Filled out from reference TRBV18 and TRBJ2-1, the complete variable domain reads NAGVMQNPRHLVRRRGQEARLRCSPMKGHSHVYWYRQLPEEGLKFMVYLQKENIIDESGMPKERFSAEFPKEGPSILRIQQVVRGDSAAYFCASSPSTGLAAYNEQFFGPGTRLTVL.

The V call is TRBV18, the J call TRBJ2-4, with a tentative D call TRBD1 (5 bases). CDR1 and CDR2 from the germline V gene are KGHSH and LQKENI. The CDR3 extends over 14 amino acids. Trimming shortened V by 2 bases and J by 9 bases, and 14 bases separated the two germline ends. Here the CDR3 reads CASSPAEGVGIQYF. In DNA, the CDR3 is TGTGCCAGCTCACCAGCGGAAGGGGTAGGCATTCAGTACTTC.

V gene TRBV15 combines with J gene TRBJ2-1; D unresolved. The V end lost 3 bases, the J end lost 5 bases, and 11 bases lay between the germline ends. The germline V gene has CDR1 LNHNV and CDR2 YYDKDF (reference sequence). The CDR3 length is 14 residues. CDR3 bases: TGTGCCACCAGCAGTCCTGAACGGAACAATGAGCAGTTCTTC. This sequence encodes CATSSPERNNEQFF.

This clone came up once. V is TRBV27 and J is TRBJ2-7; TRBD1 agrees at 9 bases. Germline V lookup: CDR1 MNHEY, CDR2 SMNVEV (reference sequence). Trimming took 0 bases from V and 2 from J; bases not matched to a gene: 2. This CDR3 region has 15 residues. CDR3 sequence (DNA): TGTGCCAGCAGTTTATCGGGACAGGGTCCCTACGAGCAGTACTTC. This translates into CASSLSGQGPYEQYF.

This chain links TRBV5-1 with TRBJ2-7, with TRBD2 identical over 8 bases. Per the germline V gene, CDR1 is SGHRS and CDR2 is YFSETQ. V lost 5 bases, J lost 0 bases, and 7 bases stayed unmatched. The CDR3 has 15 residues. CDR3 nucleotides: TGCGCCAGCAGAGTGGCGGGGGGAAGCTCCTACGAGCAGTACTTC. Translated, it gives CASRVAGGSSYEQYF.

V usage is TRBV11-2 and J usage is TRBJ2-2; D is undetermined. The CDR3 is made up of 13 amino acids. Germline CDR1 is SGHAT and CDR2 is FQNNGV. V was clipped by 2 bases and J by 6 bases, with 7 bases between them. CDR3 region: CASSLRAPGELFF. CDR3 sequence (DNA): TGTGCCAGCAGCTTACGGGCGCCCGGGGAGCTGTTTTTT.

The chain couples TRBV7-2 to TRBJ2-7; 11 positions agree with TRBD2. This CDR3 has 14 amino acids. The V gene end was trimmed by 5 bases and the J gene end by 5 bases; junction bases not matched to a gene: 5. Germline CDR1 is SGHTA and CDR2 is FQGNSA. CDR3 region: CASSKTSGRNEQYF. CDR3 in DNA: TGTGCCAGCAGCAAAACTAGCGGGAGAAACGAGCAGTACTTC.

This sequence joins TRBV15 and TRBJ1-1; no clear D. This CDR3 is built from 14 residues. V was trimmed by 1 base and J by 0 bases, leaving 6 bases between them. In germline, CDR1 is LNHNV, CDR2 YYDKDF (reference sequence). The chain's CDR3 is CATSRVKVNTEAFF. The DNA of the CDR3 is TGTGCCACCAGCAGAGTTAAGGTGAACACTGAAGCTTTCTTT.

The rearrangement joins TRBV18 to TRBJ2-7, with D possibly being TRBD2 (5 bases). Trimming cost V 2 bases and J 5 bases, with 13 bases left between them. This CDR3 has 14 residues. CDR1 is KGHSH and CDR2 is LQKENI in the germline V gene. CDR3 protein: CASSPLPSLHEQYF. The CDR3 DNA follows: TGTGCCAGCTCACCATTACCTAGCCTCCACGAGCAGTACTTC.

The CDR3 reads CASSLTSVGNIQYF. The CDR3 nucleotides read TGCGCCAGCAGCTTGACGTCGGTGGGAAACATTCAGTACTTC. V gene TRBV5-1 combines with J gene TRBJ2-4; D is ambiguous. Deletions cut 1 base from V and 6 bases from J, with 11 bases between. The CDR3 spans 14 residues. Germline lookup yields CDR1 SGHRS and CDR2 YFSETQ.